The clone carrying this T cell receptor (beta chain) has just a few counts. Healthy Caucasians, and only they, were the donors. TCRdb processed the 5' RACE reads anew with MiXCR; each CDR3 protein has one entry. The repertoire holds under 800,000 distinct CDR3 sequences, with about 20% as singletons. These data are taken from a study of identical twins. Germline V lookup: CDR1 MGHRA, CDR2 YSYEKL. This CDR3 is 14 amino acids long. The V and J ends lost 0 bases and 3 bases respectively, with 9 bases between them. The same sample was also studied in work on T cells expressing NK-cell markers. As reported in that work: CD3+CD56+NKG2C+, CD3+CD56+NKG2C- and CD3+CD56-NKG2C+ T cells, once sorted, supplied the TCR beta repertoires. Evidence did not settle whether expanded NKG2C+ T cell clones targeted HCMV.

The receptor was derived from a woman aged 18 to 35 in good health. J is TRBJ2-7 and V is TRBV4-1; the D gene is possibly TRBD1 (5 bases). Sample: PBMCs. CDR3 amino acids: CASSQEFRVYEQYF. For the CDR3, the DNA is TGCGCCAGCAGCCAAGAATTCAGGGTCTACGAGCAGTACTTC.